These 6 T cell receptor beta chains came from one sample sequenced in a study of shared clonotypes between healthy human individuals. Assay used: immunoSEQ multiplex PCR; TCRdb lists only in-frame clones, some missing. This table has 500,000 to 550,000 clones, 95% to 97% appearing once. Sequencing used naive CD4+ T cells sorted from blood. The subset is: CD45RA+ positively selected. These receptors originate from a woman in her 30s in good health.

The chain combines TRBV2 with TRBJ2-2; perhaps TRBD1 as D (5 bases). From germline, CDR1 is SNHLY and CDR2 FYNNEI. V lost 4 bases to trimming and J lost 0 bases, with 12 bases between them. This CDR3 is built from 16 residues. The CDR3 DNA reads TGTGCCAGCAGTGGGAGAGGACACACGAACACCGGGGAGCTGTTTTTT. Protein: CASSGRGHTNTGELFF. The variable domain in full, with the rest retrieved from reference TRBV2 and TRBJ2-2, is EPEVTQTPSHQVTQMGQEVILRCVPISNHLYFYWYRQILGQKVEFLVSFYNNEISEKSEIFDDQFSVERPDGSNFTLKIRSTKLEDSAMYFCASSGRGHTNTGELFFGEGSRLTVL.

The chain has TRBV18 and TRBJ1-4; D is possibly TRBD1 (5 bases). CDR3 length: 16 amino acids. V shed 0 bases and J shed 9 bases, with 17 bases lying between them. Germline loops: CDR1 KGHSH, CDR2 LQKENI. In nucleotides, the CDR3 is TGTGCCAGCTCACCACCGGAGGCCAGGGAGGGGCAAAAACTGTTTTTT. It translates to CASSPPEAREGQKLFF.

In the case of this clone: Other DNA sequences from this sample encode an identical CDR3 as well. This chain joins TRBV18 and TRBJ1-3, with D hard to call. V lost 3 bases and J lost 0, with 6 bases in between. Germline lookup yields CDR1 KGHSH and CDR2 LQKENI. CDR3 length equals 14 residues. The CDR3 DNA follows: TGTGCCAGCTCACCCCGCGACTCTGGAAACACCATATATTTT. It encodes CASSPRDSGNTIYF.

This chain joins TRBV5-1 and TRBJ2-7, with D maybe TRBD1 (6 bases). The CDR3 is 14 residues long. CDR1 and CDR2 (germline): SGHRS, YFSETQ. V was clipped by 7 bases and J by 3 bases, with 17 bases between them. The CDR3 bases are TGCGCCAGCTCCCGACAGGCGACGGGCTACGAGCAGTACTTC. Amino acid sequence: CASSRQATGYEQYF.

This chain links TRBV6-5 with TRBJ2-3; 9 nucleotides agree with TRBD1. In germline, CDR1 is MNHEY, CDR2 SVGAGI. The J segment lost 0 bases and the V segment lost 0 bases, leaving 1 base of the junction unmatched. There are 16 residues in the CDR3. CDR3 sequence (DNA): TGTGCCAGCAGTTACTCGACAGGGGGTAGCACAGATACGCAGTATTTT. Translating gives CASSYSTGGSTDTQYF.

V usage is TRBV28 and J usage is TRBJ1-5, with TRBD1 matching 10 bases. J lost 5 bases, V lost 6 bases, and 7 bases had no gene match. The CDR3 covers 15 residues. Looked up from germline, CDR1 is MDHEN and CDR2 is SYDVKM. CDR3 amino acids: CASSLGTGADQPQHF. The CDR3 nucleotides read TGTGCCAGCAGCCTCGGGACAGGGGCGGATCAGCCCCAGCATTTT. Together with reference TRBV28 and TRBJ1-5, the CDR3 gives the full variable domain: DVKVTQSSRYLVKRTGEKVFLECVQDMDHENMFWYRQDPGLGLRLIYFSYDVKMKEKGDIPEGYSVSREKKERFSLILESASTNQTSMYLCASSLGTGADQPQHFGDGTRLSIL.